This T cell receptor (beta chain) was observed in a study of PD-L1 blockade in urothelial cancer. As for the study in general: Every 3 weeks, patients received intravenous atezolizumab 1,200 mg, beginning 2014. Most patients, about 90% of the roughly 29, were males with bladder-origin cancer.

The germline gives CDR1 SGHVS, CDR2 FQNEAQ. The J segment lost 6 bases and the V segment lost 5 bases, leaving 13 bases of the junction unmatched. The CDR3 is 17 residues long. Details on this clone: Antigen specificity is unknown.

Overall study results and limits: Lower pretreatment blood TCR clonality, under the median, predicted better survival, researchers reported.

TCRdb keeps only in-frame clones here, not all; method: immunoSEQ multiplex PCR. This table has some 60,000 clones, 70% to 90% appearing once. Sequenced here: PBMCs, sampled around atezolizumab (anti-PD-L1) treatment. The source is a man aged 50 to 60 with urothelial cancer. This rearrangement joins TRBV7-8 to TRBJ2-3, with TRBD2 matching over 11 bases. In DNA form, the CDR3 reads TGTGCCAGCAGCAAGGGGGCGACTAGCGGGATGTGGGATACGCAGTATTTT. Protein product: CASSKGATSGMWDTQYF.